This T cell receptor beta chain stems from a study of radiation and T cells in renal cell carcinoma. Using immunoSEQ multiplex PCR, the repertoire was profiled, and TCRdb retains in-frame clones only, with some absent. Here the sample spans 140,000 or so clones, roughly 84% being singletons. There are 16 residues in the CDR3. Germline V gene lookup returns CDR1 SGHRS and CDR2 YFSETQ. V gave up 4 bases and J gave up 5 bases; unmatched junction bases: 6. Time point meaning: baseline pretreatment blood. This sample's treatment: 15 Gy SBRT to primary tumor, nephrectomy 4 weeks later. The V and J genes are TRBV5-1 and TRBJ2-1; 13 bases are shared with TRBD2. The sample in question was blood, obtained from a patient whose treatment included radiotherapy and nephrectomy. The clonotype was recovered from a woman in her forties or fifties with renal cell carcinoma. DNA for the CDR3: TGCGCCAGCAGCAACGCCGGGACTAGCGGGGACAATGAGCAGTTCTTC. This gives the protein CASSNAGTSGDNEQFF.